This TCR beta chain was documented in a study of siplizumab effects on memory and regulatory T cells. On this clone itself: What it recognizes is unknown.

The table came from immunoSEQ multiplex PCR; TCRdb's copy has only in-frame clones and leaves some out. This table holds some 70,000 clones, around 90% found once. Study findings and constraints: Alloreactive sequences traceable to unstimulated CD4+ memory cells declined significantly under siplizumab. Reactions containing siplizumab showed mappable alloreactive CD4+ clones averaging 68.8% Treg-derived, versus around 26% in controls. The naive T cell population seemed more diverse than memory cells and seemed a major contributor to the alloresponse. Roughly 80-97% of proliferating CD4+ or CD8+ clones defied assignment to a naive or memory phenotype.

The V gene lost 4 bases and the J gene lost 4 bases, with 14 bases spanning the gap. The germline V gene has CDR1 MNHNS and CDR2 SASEGT. The CDR3 extends over 14 amino acids. The V gene is TRBV6-1, the J gene TRBJ2-7, with D perhaps matching TRBD1 (5 bases). The clonotype comes from a human donor in good health. Sequenced input: Tregs sorted from blood. The CDR3 sequence is CASSGRVGVYEQYF. In nucleotides, the CDR3 is TGTGCCAGCAGTGGTAGGGTAGGGGTATACGAGCAGTACTTC.